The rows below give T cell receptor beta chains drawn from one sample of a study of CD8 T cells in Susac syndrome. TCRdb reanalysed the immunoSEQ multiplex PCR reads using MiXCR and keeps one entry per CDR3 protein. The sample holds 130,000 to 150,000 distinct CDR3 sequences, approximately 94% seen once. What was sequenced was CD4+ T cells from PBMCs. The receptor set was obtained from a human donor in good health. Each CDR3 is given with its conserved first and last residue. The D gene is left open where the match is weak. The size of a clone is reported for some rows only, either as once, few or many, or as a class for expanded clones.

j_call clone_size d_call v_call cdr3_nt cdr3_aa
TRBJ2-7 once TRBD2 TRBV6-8 TGTGCCAGCAGTTACCACGGATGGGAGGGCCCTTTCCCCTACGAGCAGTACTTC CASSYHGWEGPFPYEQYF
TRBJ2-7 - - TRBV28 TGTGCCAGCAGCCCCCCCGGGAGCGGCACCTACGAGCAGTACTTC CASSPPGSGTYEQYF
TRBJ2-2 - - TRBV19 TGTGCCAGTAGTATAGTCATATGGGGCACCGGGGAGCTGTTTTTT CASSIVIWGTGELFF
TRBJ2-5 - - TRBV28 TGTGCCAGCAACTCACCCGGGACCCTACTACAAGAGACCCAGTACTTC CASNSPGTLLQETQYF
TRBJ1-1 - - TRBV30 TGTGCCTGGAGAGCTTGGGAGGGTGGGACTGAAGCTTTCTTT CAWRAWEGGTEAFF
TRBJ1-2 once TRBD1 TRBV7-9 TGTGCCAGCAGCTCGTTGACAGGGAAAAGAATCGGCTACACCTTC CASSSLTGKRIGYTF
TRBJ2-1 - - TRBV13 TGTGCCAGCAGCTTTGGACAGACTTACAATGAGCAGTTCTTC CASSFGQTYNEQFF
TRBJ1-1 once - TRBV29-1 TGCAGCGTTGGGTCAGGGAACACTGAAGCTTTCTTT CSVGSGNTEAFF
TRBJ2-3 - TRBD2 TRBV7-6 TGTGCCAGCAGCCAGGACCCTTGGGCGGGAGGGCCAAATACGCAGTATTTT CASSQDPWAGGPNTQYF
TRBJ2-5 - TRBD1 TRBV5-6 TGTGCCAGCAGCTTGGAGGGTCAGGGGGCAGGGGAGACCCAGTACTTC CASSLEGQGAGETQYF
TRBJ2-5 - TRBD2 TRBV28 TGTGCCAGCAGGAGCGGGGCAACCCAAGAGACCCAGTACTTC CASRSGATQETQYF
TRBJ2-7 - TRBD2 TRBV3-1 TGTGCCAGCAGCCATGCCCTAGCGGGAGGGTCCAGATACGAGCAGTACTTC CASSHALAGGSRYEQYF
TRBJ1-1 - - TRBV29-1 TGCAGCGTAATAGGGGGGTTGGGGGTGAACACTGAAGCTTTCTTT CSVIGGLGVNTEAFF
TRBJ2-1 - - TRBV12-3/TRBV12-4 TGTGCCAGCAGTTCCTTGTATGAGCAGTTCTTC CASSSLYEQFF
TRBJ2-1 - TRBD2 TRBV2 TGTGCCGGGCGACCGGGGGGACGGTACAATGAGCAGTTCTTC CAGRPGGRYNEQFF
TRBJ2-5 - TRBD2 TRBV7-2 TGTGCCAGCAGGTTGATAGCGGGAGAGTGGGAGACCCAGTACTTC CASRLIAGEWETQYF
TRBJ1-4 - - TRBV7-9 TGTGCCAGCAGCCACGAACTAGTTTTGGAAAAACTGTTTTTT CASSHELVLEKLFF
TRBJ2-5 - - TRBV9 TGTGCCAGCAGCCCGCGAAACCTCCGCCTGCGGATGAGGGAGACCCAGTACTTC CASSPRNLRLRMRETQYF
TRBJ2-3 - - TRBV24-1 TGTGCCACCAGTTCCAGGTACCCTAGTACAGATACGCAGTATTTT CATSSRYPSTDTQYF
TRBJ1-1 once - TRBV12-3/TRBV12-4 TGTGCCAGCAGTCCCGGCGGGGTGAGGAACACTGAAGCTTTCTTT CASSPGGVRNTEAFF
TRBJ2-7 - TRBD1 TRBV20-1 TGCAGTGCTACCCGACAGGGAGACTCGAACTACGAGCAGTACTTC CSATRQGDSNYEQYF
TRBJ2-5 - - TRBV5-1 TGCGCCAGCAGTGTGGGGAGCTGGGAGACCCAGTACTTC CASSVGSWETQYF
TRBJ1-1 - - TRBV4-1 TGCGCCAGCAGCCAAGTACAGGGCATGAACACTGAAGCTTTCTTT CASSQVQGMNTEAFF
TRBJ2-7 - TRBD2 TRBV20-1 TGCAGTGCTAGGGAACTAGCGGGTAGCTCCTACGAGCAGTACTTC CSARELAGSSYEQYF
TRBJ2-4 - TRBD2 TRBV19 TGTGCCAGTAGTATAGGGACTAGCGTCGGTCAAAACATTCAGTACTTC CASSIGTSVGQNIQYF
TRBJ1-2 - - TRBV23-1 TGCGCCAGCAGTCAATACCAGCCTCGGGCATATGGCTACACCTTC CASSQYQPRAYGYTF
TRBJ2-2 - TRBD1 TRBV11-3 TGTGCCAGCAGCCGGGACAGGGGGGCGAACACCGGGGAGCTGTTTTTT CASSRDRGANTGELFF
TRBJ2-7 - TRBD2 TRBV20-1 TGCAGTGCTAGAGATAGTACGGGAGGGACCTACGAGCAGTACTTC CSARDSTGGTYEQYF
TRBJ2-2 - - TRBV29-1 TGCAGCGCCTCAACGGGACGGCAAACCGGGGAGCTGTTTTTT CSASTGRQTGELFF
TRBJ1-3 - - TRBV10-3 TGTGCCATCAGTGAGTGGGTCTCTGGAAACACCATATATTTT CAISEWVSGNTIYF
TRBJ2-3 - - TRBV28 TGTGCCAGCAGTCGTAGCGGAGTATCAGATACGCAGTATTTT CASSRSGVSDTQYF
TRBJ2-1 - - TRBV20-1 TGCAGTGCTACGCAGACGGATGAGCAGTTCTTC CSATQTDEQFF
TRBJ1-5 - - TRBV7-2 TGTGCCAGCAGCTTCCAGGGAACGAATCAGCCCCAGCATTTT CASSFQGTNQPQHF
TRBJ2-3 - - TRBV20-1 TGCAGTGCTAGCTGGGGGGCGGAAGATACGCAGTATTTT CSASWGAEDTQYF
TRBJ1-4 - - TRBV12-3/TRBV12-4 TGTGCCAGCAGTAGCACGGGGCCTTGGGGAGAAAAACTGTTTTTT CASSSTGPWGEKLFF
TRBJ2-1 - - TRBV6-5 TGTGCCAGCAGGCTGGGAGAGGACAATGAGCAGTTCTTC CASRLGEDNEQFF
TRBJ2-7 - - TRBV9 TGTGCCAGCAGCCTCGGGATCCCCCCCTACGAGCAGTACTTC CASSLGIPPYEQYF
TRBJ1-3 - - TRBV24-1 TGTGCCACCAGTGATCACAGGGGAAACACCATATATTTT CATSDHRGNTIYF
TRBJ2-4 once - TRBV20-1 TGCAGTGCTGGCTCCCTGGGATTAGCCAAAAACATTCAGTACTTC CSAGSLGLAKNIQYF
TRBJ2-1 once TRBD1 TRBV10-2 TGCGCCAGCAGTGCAACCGGGACAGGCAGTGAGCAGTTCTTC CASSATGTGSEQFF
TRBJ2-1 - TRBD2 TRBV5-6 TGTGCCAGCAGCCCAAACCACCAGCTATCTAGCGGGCGGCAGTTCTTC CASSPNHQLSSGRQFF
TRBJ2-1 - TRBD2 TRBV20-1 TGCAGTGCTAGAATTGCGGGAGTCGACAATGAGCAGTTCTTC CSARIAGVDNEQFF
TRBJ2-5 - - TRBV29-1 TGCAGCGTTGACGACAGACAAGAGACCCAGTACTTC CSVDDRQETQYF
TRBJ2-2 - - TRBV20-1 TGCAGTGCTATCCCGAAAACTCTAGTGTGGAACACCGGGGAGCTGTTTTTT CSAIPKTLVWNTGELFF
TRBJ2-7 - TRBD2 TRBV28 TGTGCCAGCAGTCATAGCCCTCCTGGACTAGGTTTCTTCTACGAGCAGTACTTC CASSHSPPGLGFFYEQYF
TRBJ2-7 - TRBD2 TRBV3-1 TGTGCCAGCAGCCAAGACCCTCGGACTAGAAGGCAGTACTTC CASSQDPRTRRQYF
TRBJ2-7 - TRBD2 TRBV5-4 TGTGCCAGCAGCTTACCTGGACTAGCCACCGAGCAGTACTTC CASSLPGLATEQYF
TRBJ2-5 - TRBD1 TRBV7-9 TGTGCCAGCAGCGTGGGACAGGGGTGGGAGACCCAGTACTTC CASSVGQGWETQYF
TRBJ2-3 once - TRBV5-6 TGTGCCAGCAGCCCCGGTCCGGGTTTTACAGATACGCAGTATTTT CASSPGPGFTDTQYF
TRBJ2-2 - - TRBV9 TGTGCCAGCAGCGCCCAGCTAGCTACCGGGGAGCTGTTTTTT CASSAQLATGELFF
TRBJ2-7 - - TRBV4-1 TGCGCCAGCAGCCGTGTAAGAGCGGACGAGCAGTACTTC CASSRVRADEQYF
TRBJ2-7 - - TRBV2 TGTGCCAGCAGTGAATGGAGGCAGGGGGAGCAGTACTTC CASSEWRQGEQYF
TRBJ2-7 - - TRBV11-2 TGTGCCAGCAGCTTAACGCGGAGGCATTACGAGCAGTACTTC CASSLTRRHYEQYF
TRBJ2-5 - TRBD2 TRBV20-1 TGCAGTGGACTAGCGGGAGAGACCCAGTACTTC CSGLAGETQYF
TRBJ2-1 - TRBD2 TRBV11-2 TGTGCCAGCAGCCTTGGCGGGACTAGCGCTAATGAGCAGTTCTTC CASSLGGTSANEQFF
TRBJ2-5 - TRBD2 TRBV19 TGTGCCAGTAGTAAAGTGGGACTAGCCGGGGAGACCCAGTACTTC CASSKVGLAGETQYF
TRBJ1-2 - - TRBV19 TGTGCCAGTAATCCATACAGGGCTGGGGTCGACTATGGCTACACCTTC CASNPYRAGVDYGYTF